This entry lists 20 T cell receptor beta chains sequenced from one sample in a study of PD-1 blockade in mismatch repair-deficient tumors. TCRdb's copy holds only in-frame clones and misses some; the assay was immunoSEQ multiplex PCR. The sample holds about 22,000 clones; approximately 85% are singletons and the top ten take under 20%. Sequenced here: peripheral blood, sampled 2 weeks after starting pembrolizumab. The source of these receptors is an adult with mismatch repair-deficient cancer.

V gene TRBV7-8 combines with J gene TRBJ2-5; 9 nucleotides line up with TRBD1. CDR1 is SGHVS and CDR2 is FQNEAQ in the germline V gene. Trimming took 6 bases from V and 1 from J; bases not matched to a gene: 15. The CDR3 has 18 amino acids. CDR3 coding DNA: TGTGCCAGCAGTGGACAGGGGCCGATCGCGGGGGCCCAAGAGACCCAGTACTTC. It translates to CASSGQGPIAGAQETQYF.

V is TRBV2 and J is TRBJ2-1; TRBD2 aligns across 7 bases. The ends lost 6 bases at V and 6 bases at J; junction bases unmatched: 5. This CDR3 comprises 13 residues. From germline, CDR1 is SNHLY and CDR2 FYNNEI. In nucleotides, the CDR3 is TGTGCCAGCAGCACGACTAGCTTCAATGAGCAGTTCTTC. Encoded protein: CASSTTSFNEQFF.

V gene TRBV7-8 combines with J gene TRBJ2-1; D not certain. CDR1 is SGHVS, CDR2 FQNEAQ, per germline. V lost 5 bases to trimming and J lost 6 bases, with 20 bases between them. This CDR3 is built from 16 residues. CDR3 sequence (DNA): TGTGCCAGCAGCCAAATGATGACAAGGATCGGCAATGAGCAGTTCTTC. It codes for CASSQMMTRIGNEQFF.

The V gene is TRBV7-2, the J gene TRBJ2-3; D remains ambiguous. Germline loops: CDR1 SGHTA, CDR2 FQGNSA. V lost 5 bases and J lost 2, with 8 bases in between. This CDR3 contains 13 residues. The CDR3 sequence is CASSPSPTDTQYF. In nucleotides, the CDR3 is TGTGCCAGCAGCCCCTCTCCCACAGATACGCAGTATTTT.

The J gene is TRBJ2-2, the V gene TRBV7-9; 7 nucleotides line up with TRBD2. CDR1 and CDR2 (germline): SEHNR, FQNEAQ (reference sequence). CDR3 size: 11 residues. J was trimmed by 6 bases and V by 8 bases; bases with no gene match: 0. The CDR3 nucleotides are TGTGCCAGCGGGAGGGCCGGGGAGCTGTTTTTT. Translated: CASGRAGELFF.

This clone turned up a few times. The chain links TRBV28 to TRBJ2-2; D is unclear. V was clipped by 3 bases and J by 3 bases, with 8 bases between them. CDR1 and CDR2 from the germline V gene are MDHEN and SYDVKM. The CDR3 is 14 residues long. CDR3 DNA sequence: TGTGCCAGCAGTTTGAGGCGCCACACCGGGGAGCTGTTTTTT. It translates to CASSLRRHTGELFF.

This chain uses TRBV19 with TRBJ1-5; possible D gene TRBD1, 5 bases. With 6 bases removed from V and 7 bases from J, the gap between germline ends came to 13 bases. The CDR3 is 13 amino acids. The germline V gene has CDR1 LNHDA and CDR2 SQIVND (reference sequence). The CDR3 sequence is CASRDQGAQPQHF. DNA for the CDR3: TGTGCCAGTAGAGATCAGGGAGCCCAGCCCCAGCATTTT.

The rearrangement joins TRBV27 to TRBJ2-1; the D call may be TRBD1 or TRBD2 (5 bases each). V dropped 4 bases and J dropped 8 bases, with 9 bases sitting between them. The CDR3 runs 12 residues. CDR1 MNHEY and CDR2 SMNVEV come from the germline V gene (reference sequence). CDR3 DNA: TGTGCCAGCAGTTCCCTGGGGGATGAGCAGTTCTTC. This codes for CASSSLGDEQFF.

The chain carries TRBV4-3 and TRBJ2-5; 9 positions agree with TRBD1. V lost 6 bases and J lost 2; bases outside the gene matches: 7. The CDR3 is 15 amino acids. Germline CDR1 LGHNA, CDR2 YSLEER. Here the CDR3 reads CASSRRDRDQETQYF. The DNA of the CDR3 is TGCGCCAGCAGTCGCCGGGACAGGGATCAAGAGACCCAGTACTTC.

There are a few counts of this clone. The chain couples TRBV14 to TRBJ2-7; D gene uncertain. The CDR3 length is 12 residues. The V gene's germline CDR1 is SGHDN and CDR2 FVKESK. V lost 6 bases and J lost 2, with 8 bases in between. CDR3 residues: CASSNTPYEQYF. CDR3 nucleotide sequence: TGTGCCAGCAGTAACACCCCCTACGAGCAGTACTTC.

V gene TRBV19 combines with J gene TRBJ2-2; D is uncertain. Between the trimmed V and J ends, which lost 5 bases and 9 bases, there was a span of 13 bases. The germline gives CDR1 LNHDA, CDR2 SQIVND (reference sequence). This CDR3 region has 13 residues. CDR3 loop: CASSWGTPRELFF. The CDR3 DNA follows: TGTGCCAGTAGTTGGGGAACCCCCAGGGAGCTGTTTTTT.

V usage is TRBV11-2 and J usage is TRBJ1-2, with 7 nucleotides matching TRBD1. Germline CDR1 is SGHAT and CDR2 is FQNNGV. This CDR3 has 15 amino acids. Germline trimming cut 10 bases from V and 4 bases from J; bases unmatched to any gene: 15. This CDR3 reads CATRERGGLGYGYTF. CDR3 coding DNA: TGTGCCACCAGAGAGAGAGGGGGCCTCGGCTATGGCTACACCTTC.

This chain connects TRBV28 to TRBJ2-3; D not resolved. V was cut by 5 bases and J by 0 bases, with 15 bases left in between. The CDR3 runs 16 residues. Germline CDR1 reads MDHEN; CDR2 reads SYDVKM. CDR3 DNA sequence: TGTGCCAGCAGTCGCTCCCAGCCACCCAGCACAGATACGCAGTATTTT. Encoded protein: CASSRSQPPSTDTQYF. Using reference TRBV28 and TRBJ2-3 for the parts outside the CDR3, the full variable domain is DVKVTQSSRYLVKRTGEKVFLECVQDMDHENMFWYRQDPGLGLRLIYFSYDVKMKEKGDIPEGYSVSREKKERFSLILESASTNQTSMYLCASSRSQPPSTDTQYFGPGTRLTVL.

The CDR3 sequence: CASSYGNADTQYF. The DNA for the CDR3 is TGTGCCAGCAGTTACGGGAACGCAGATACGCAGTATTTT. V and J are TRBV6-5 and TRBJ2-3; D is unresolved. This CDR3 has 13 residues. Germline CDR1 and CDR2: MNHEY and SVGAGI. Trimming cost V 2 bases and J 4 bases, with 7 bases left between them.

This clone came up once. The chain is built from TRBV27 and TRBJ1-2, with D possibly being TRBD1 (6 bases). This CDR3 is 16 amino acids long. V lost 5 bases to trimming and J lost 2 bases, with 18 bases between them. Germline CDR1 MNHEY, CDR2 SMNVEV (reference sequence). This CDR3 reads CASSPTSWGLNYGYTF. In DNA form, the CDR3 reads TGTGCCAGCAGTCCAACCTCATGGGGGCTAAACTATGGCTACACCTTC.

Only one count was recorded for this clone. The V gene is TRBV5-1, the J gene TRBJ2-1, with 9 nucleotides matching TRBD2. The CDR3 is made up of 13 amino acids. V lost 0 bases to trimming and J lost 14 bases; unmatched junction nucleotides: 6. Germline V gene data show CDR1 as SGHRS and CDR2 as YFSETQ. The CDR3 DNA follows: TGCGCCAGCAGCTTGGCCCGGCGGGAGGGAGAGTTCTTC. Amino acids: CASSLARREGEFF.

By sample share, this clone is medium-sized. The chain recombines TRBV27 with TRBJ2-3; no definite D call. The CDR3 is made up of 13 amino acids. Between the trimmed V and J ends, which lost 4 bases and 5 bases, there was a span of 10 bases. Per germline, CDR1 MNHEY and CDR2 SMNVEV (reference sequence). CDR3 sequence: CASSSTTEDTQYF. The CDR3, as DNA: TGTGCCAGCAGTTCCACCACCGAAGATACGCAGTATTTT.

This clone was detected only once. The gene calls are TRBV6-5 and TRBJ2-5; D might be TRBD2 (5 bases). CDR1 and CDR2 (germline): MNHEY, SVGAGI. Trimming cost V 8 bases and J 2 bases, with 15 bases left between them. The CDR3 is 14 amino acids. The DNA of the CDR3 is TGTGCCAGCCGCCGAGGGTCCCCTCAAGAGACCCAGTACTTC. This encodes CASRRGSPQETQYF.

The V gene is TRBV29-1, the J gene TRBJ2-7, with 10 bases fitting TRBD2. Germline-derived CDR1 and CDR2 are SQVTM and ANQGSEA. This CDR3 spans 15 amino acids. V was clipped by 5 bases and J by 3 bases; unmatched bases: 10. The CDR3 DNA follows: TGCAGCGTTTCTCCCCTCCTAGCGGGAGACTACGAGCAGTACTTC. This encodes CSVSPLLAGDYEQYF.

J is TRBJ2-3 and V is TRBV7-2; TRBD2 matches 13 bases. The CDR3 has 16 residues. J lost 4 bases, V lost 2 bases, and 3 bases had no gene match. The germline V gene encodes CDR1 SGHTA and CDR2 FQGNSA. The CDR3 DNA is TGTGCCAGCAGCTTACGACTAGCGGGAGGTGCAGATACGCAGTATTTT. It is translated as CASSLRLAGGADTQYF.